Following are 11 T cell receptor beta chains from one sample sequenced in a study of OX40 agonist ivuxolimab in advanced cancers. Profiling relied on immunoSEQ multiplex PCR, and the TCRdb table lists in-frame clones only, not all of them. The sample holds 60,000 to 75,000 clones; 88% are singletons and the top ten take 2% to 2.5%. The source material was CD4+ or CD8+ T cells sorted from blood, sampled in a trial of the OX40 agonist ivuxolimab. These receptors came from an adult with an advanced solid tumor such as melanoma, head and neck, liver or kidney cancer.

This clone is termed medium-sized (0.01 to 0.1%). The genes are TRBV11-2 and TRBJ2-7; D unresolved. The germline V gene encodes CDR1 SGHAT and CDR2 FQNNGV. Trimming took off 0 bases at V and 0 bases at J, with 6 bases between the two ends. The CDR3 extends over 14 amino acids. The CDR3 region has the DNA TGTGCCAGCAGCTTAGATCCCGGCTCCTACGAGCAGTACTTC. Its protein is CASSLDPGSYEQYF.

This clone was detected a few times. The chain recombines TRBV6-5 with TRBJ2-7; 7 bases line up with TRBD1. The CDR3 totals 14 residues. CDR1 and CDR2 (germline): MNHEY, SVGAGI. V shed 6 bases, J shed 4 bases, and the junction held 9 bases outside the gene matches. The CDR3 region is CASSRIGTAYEQYF. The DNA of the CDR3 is TGTGCCAGCAGCCGTATCGGGACAGCTTACGAGCAGTACTTC.

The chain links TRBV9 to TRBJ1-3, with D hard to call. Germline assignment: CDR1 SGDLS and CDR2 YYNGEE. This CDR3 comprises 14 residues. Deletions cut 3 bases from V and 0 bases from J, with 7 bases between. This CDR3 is CASSAQSSGNTIYF. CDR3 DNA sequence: TGTGCCAGCAGCGCCCAGAGCTCTGGAAACACCATATATTTT.

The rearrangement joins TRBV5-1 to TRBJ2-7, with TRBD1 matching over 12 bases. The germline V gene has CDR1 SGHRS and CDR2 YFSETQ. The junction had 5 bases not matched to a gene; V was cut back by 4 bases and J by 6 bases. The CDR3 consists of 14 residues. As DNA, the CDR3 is TGCGCCAGCAGCGGGGGACAGGGGGCTACCGAGCAGTACTTC. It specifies CASSGGQGATEQYF.

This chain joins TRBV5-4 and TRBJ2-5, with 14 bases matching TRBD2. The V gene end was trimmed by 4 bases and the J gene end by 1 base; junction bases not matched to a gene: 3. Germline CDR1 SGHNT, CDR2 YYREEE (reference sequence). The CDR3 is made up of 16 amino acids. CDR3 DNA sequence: TGTGCCAGCAGCACGGGACTAGCGGGAGTCCAAGAGACCCAGTACTTC. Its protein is CASSTGLAGVQETQYF.

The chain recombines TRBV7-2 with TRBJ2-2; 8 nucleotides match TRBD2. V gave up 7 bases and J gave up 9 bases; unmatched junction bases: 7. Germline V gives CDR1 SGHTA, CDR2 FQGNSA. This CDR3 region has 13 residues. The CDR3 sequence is CASNSGGARELFF. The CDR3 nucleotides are TGTGCCAGCAACTCCGGGGGGGCGCGGGAGCTGTTTTTT.

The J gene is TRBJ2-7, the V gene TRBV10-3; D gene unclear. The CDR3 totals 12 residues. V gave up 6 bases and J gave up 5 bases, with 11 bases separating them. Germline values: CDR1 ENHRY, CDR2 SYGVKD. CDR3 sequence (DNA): TGTGCCATCAGCCCGGGTCTGAACGAGCAGTACTTC. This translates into CAISPGLNEQYF.

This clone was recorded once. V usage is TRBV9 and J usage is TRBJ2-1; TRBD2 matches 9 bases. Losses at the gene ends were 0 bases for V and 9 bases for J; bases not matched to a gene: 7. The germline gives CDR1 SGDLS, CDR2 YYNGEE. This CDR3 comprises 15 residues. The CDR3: CASSVVGGRAGEQFF. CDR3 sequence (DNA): TGTGCCAGCAGCGTAGTGGGCGGGAGGGCAGGTGAGCAGTTCTTC.

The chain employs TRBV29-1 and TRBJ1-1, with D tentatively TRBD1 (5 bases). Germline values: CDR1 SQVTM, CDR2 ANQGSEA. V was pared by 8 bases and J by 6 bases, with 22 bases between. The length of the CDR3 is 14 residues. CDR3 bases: TGCAGCTACACAAAGGGCCCTTGGGACGCTGAAGCTTTCTTT. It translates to CSYTKGPWDAEAFF. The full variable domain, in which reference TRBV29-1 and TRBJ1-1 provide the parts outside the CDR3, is SAVISQKPSRDICQRGTSLTIQCQVDSQVTMMFWYRQQPGQSLTLIATANQGSEATYESGFVIDKFPISRPNLTFSTLTVSNMSPEDSSIYLCSYTKGPWDAEAFFGQGTRLTVV.

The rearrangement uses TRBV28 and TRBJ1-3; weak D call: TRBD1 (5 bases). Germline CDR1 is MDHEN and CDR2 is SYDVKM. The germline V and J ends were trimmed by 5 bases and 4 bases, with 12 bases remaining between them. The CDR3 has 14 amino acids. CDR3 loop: CASSLGGAGNTIYF. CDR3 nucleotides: TGTGCCAGCAGTCTGGGGGGAGCCGGAAACACCATATATTTT.

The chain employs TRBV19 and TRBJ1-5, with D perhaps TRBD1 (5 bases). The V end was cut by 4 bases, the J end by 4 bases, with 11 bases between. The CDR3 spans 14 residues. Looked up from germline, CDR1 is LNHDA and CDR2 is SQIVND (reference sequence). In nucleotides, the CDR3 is TGTGCCAGTAGTAGTACGGGACCTAATCAGCCCCAGCATTTT. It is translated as CASSSTGPNQPQHF.